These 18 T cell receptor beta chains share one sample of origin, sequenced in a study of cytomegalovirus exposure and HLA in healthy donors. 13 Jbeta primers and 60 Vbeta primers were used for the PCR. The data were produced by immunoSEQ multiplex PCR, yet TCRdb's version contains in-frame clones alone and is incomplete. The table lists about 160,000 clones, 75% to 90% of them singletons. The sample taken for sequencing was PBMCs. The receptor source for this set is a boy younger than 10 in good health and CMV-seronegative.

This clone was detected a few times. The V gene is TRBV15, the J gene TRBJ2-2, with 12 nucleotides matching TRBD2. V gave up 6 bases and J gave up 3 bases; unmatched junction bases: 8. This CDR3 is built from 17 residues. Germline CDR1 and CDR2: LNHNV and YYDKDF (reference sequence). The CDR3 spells CATSRLAGEGDTGELFF. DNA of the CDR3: TGTGCCACCAGTAGACTAGCGGGAGAAGGGGACACCGGGGAGCTGTTTTTT.

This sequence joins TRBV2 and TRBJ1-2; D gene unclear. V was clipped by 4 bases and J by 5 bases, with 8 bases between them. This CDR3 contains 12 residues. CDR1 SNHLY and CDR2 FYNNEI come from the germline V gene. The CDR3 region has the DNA TGTGCCAGCAGTGGCGGACTATATGGCTACACCTTC. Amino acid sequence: CASSGGLYGYTF.

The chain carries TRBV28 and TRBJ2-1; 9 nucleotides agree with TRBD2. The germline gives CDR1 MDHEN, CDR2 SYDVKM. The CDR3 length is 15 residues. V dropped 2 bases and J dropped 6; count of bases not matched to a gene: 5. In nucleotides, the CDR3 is TGTGCCAGCAGTTTAGCGGGAGGGCCGGTCAATGAGCAGTTCTTC. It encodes CASSLAGGPVNEQFF.

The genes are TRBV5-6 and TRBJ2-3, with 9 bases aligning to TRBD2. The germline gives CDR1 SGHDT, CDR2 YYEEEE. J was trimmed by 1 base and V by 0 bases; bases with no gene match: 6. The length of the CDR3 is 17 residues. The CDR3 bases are TGTGCCAGCAGCTTGGTACTCCGGACTAGCGGCACAGATACGCAGTATTTT. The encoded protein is CASSLVLRTSGTDTQYF.

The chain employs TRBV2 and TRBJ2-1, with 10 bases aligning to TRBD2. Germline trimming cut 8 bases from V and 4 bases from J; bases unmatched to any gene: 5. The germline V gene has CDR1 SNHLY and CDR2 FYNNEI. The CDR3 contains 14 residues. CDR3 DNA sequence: TGTGCCAGCGGGCTAGCGGGGGTATACAATGAGCAGTTCTTC. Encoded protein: CASGLAGVYNEQFF.

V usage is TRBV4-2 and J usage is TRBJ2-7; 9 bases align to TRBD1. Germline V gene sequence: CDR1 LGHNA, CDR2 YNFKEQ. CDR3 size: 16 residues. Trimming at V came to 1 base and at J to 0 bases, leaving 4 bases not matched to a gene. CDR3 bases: TGTGCCAGCAGCCAAGGAGACAGGGGGATCTCCTACGAGCAGTACTTC. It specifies CASSQGDRGISYEQYF.

Here the CDR3 reads CASSSEPGQGGNGYTF. As DNA, the CDR3 is TGTGCCAGCAGCTCAGAGCCGGGACAGGGAGGGAATGGCTACACCTTC. V is TRBV7-2 and J is TRBJ1-2; 9 bases map to TRBD1. The V gene end was trimmed by 4 bases and the J gene end by 6 bases; junction bases not matched to a gene: 12. Germline V lookup: CDR1 SGHTA, CDR2 FQGNSA. CDR3 size: 16 residues.

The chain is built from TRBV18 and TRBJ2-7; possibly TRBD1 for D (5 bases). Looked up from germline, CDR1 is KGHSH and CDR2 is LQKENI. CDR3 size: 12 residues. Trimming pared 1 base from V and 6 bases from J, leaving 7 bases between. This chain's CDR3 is CASSPQGSEQYF. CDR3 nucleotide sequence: TGTGCCAGCTCACCACAGGGGTCCGAGCAGTACTTC.

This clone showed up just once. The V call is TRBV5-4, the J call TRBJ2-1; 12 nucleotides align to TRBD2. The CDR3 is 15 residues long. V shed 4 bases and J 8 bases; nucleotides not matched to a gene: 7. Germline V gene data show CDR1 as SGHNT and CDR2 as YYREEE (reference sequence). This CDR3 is CASSETSGSFDEQFF. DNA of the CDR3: TGTGCCAGCAGCGAGACTAGCGGGAGCTTTGATGAGCAGTTCTTC.

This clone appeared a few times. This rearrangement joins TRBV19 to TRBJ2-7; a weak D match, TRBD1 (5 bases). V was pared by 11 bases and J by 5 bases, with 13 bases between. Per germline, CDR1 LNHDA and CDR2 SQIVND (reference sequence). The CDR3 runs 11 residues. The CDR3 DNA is TGTGCCGGTCCTCAGGGAAACGAGCAGTACGTC. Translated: CAGPQGNEQYV.

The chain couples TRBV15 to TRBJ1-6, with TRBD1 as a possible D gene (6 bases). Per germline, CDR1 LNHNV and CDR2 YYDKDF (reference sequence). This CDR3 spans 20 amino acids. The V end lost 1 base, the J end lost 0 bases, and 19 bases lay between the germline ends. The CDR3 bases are TGTGCCACCAGCAGAGGGCACAGGGAACTATCGAGCTCCTATAATTCACCCCTCCACTTT. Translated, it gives CATSRGHRELSSSYNSPLHF.

Here the CDR3 reads CASSPHSAGTHGYTF. CDR3 DNA: TGTGCCAGCAGCCCTCACAGTGCTGGAACTCATGGCTACACCTTC. The chain recombines TRBV14 with TRBJ1-2; D remains unclear. Germline V gene lookup returns CDR1 SGHDN and CDR2 FVKESK. Trimming cost V 4 bases and J 6 bases, with 18 bases left between them. The length of the CDR3 is 15 residues.

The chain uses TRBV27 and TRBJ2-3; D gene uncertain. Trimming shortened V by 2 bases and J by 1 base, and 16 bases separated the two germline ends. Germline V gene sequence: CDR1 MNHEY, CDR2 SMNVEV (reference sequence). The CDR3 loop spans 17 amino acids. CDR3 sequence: CASSLTPQRLGTDTQYF. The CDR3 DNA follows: TGTGCCAGCAGTTTAACCCCGCAAAGACTCGGCACAGATACGCAGTATTTT.

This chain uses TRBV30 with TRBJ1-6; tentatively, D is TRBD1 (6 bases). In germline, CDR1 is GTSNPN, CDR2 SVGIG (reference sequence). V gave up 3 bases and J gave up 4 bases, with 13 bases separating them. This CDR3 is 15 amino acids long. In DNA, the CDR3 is TGTGCCTGGAGACCCTGGACAGAATATAATTCACCCCTCCACTTT. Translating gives CAWRPWTEYNSPLHF.

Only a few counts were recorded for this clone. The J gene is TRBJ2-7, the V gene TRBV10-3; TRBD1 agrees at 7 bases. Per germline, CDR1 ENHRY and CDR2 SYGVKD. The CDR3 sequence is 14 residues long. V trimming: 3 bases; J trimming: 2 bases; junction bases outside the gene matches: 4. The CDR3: CAISEQGRAYEQYF. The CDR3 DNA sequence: TGTGCCATCAGTGAACAGGGGCGAGCCTACGAGCAGTACTTC.

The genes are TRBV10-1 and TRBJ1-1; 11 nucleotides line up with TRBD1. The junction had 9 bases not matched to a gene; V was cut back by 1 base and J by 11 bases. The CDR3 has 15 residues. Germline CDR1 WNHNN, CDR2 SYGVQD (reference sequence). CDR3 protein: CASSEFREGTGGAFF. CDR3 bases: TGCGCCAGCAGTGAGTTCCGAGAAGGGACAGGGGGTGCTTTCTTT.

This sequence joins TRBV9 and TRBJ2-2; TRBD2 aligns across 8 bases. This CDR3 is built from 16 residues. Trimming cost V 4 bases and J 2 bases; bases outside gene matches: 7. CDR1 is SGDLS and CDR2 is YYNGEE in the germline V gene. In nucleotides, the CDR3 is TGTGCCAGCAGCAAAGGCGGGGGGAGTAACACCGGGGAGCTGTTTTTT. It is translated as CASSKGGGSNTGELFF.

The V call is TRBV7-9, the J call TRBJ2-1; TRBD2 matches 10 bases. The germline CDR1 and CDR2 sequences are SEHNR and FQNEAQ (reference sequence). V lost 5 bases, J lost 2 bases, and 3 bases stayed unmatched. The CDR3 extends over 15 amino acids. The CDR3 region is CASSQLAGTYNEQFF. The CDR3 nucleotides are TGTGCCAGCAGCCAACTAGCGGGAACCTACAATGAGCAGTTCTTC.